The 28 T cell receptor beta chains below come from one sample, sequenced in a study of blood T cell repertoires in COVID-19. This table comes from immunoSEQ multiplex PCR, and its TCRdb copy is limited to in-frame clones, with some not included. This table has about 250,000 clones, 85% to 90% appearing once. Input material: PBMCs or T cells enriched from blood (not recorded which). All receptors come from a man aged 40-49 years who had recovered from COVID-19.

The chain's CDR3 is CASSLGGSQDPTDTQYF. CDR3 coding DNA: TGTGCCAGCAGCTTAGGGGGTTCACAGGACCCCACAGATACGCAGTATTTT. The chain employs TRBV11-3 and TRBJ2-3; weak D call: TRBD1 (5 bases). Germline CDR1 and CDR2: SGHNT and YENEEA. Trimming took 1 base from V and 2 from J, leaving 16 bases between them. The CDR3 has 17 amino acids.

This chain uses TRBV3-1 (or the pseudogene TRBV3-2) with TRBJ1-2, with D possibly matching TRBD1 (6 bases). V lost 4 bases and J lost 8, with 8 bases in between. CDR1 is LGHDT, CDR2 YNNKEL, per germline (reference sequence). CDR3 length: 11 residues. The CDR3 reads CASSPGEGYTF. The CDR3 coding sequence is TGTGCCAGCAGCCCAGGGGAGGGCTACACCTTC.

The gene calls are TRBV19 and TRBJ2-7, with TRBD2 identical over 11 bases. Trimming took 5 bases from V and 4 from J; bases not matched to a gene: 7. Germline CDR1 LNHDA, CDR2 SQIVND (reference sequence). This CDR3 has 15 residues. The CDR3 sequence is CASSGIAGGPYEQYF. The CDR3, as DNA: TGTGCCAGTAGTGGGATAGCGGGAGGGCCTTACGAGCAGTACTTC.

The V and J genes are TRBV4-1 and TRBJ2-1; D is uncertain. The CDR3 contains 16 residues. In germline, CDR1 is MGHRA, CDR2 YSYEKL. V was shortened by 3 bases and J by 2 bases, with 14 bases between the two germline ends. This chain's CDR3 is CASSHPPWQTYNEQFF. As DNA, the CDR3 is TGCGCCAGCAGCCACCCCCCATGGCAAACCTACAATGAGCAGTTCTTC.

For the CDR3, the DNA is TGTGCCAGCAGTGACACCCTGGGACACCACAATCAGCCCCAGCATTTT. Its translation: CASSDTLGHHNQPQHF. The V gene is TRBV6-4, the J gene TRBJ1-5, with D maybe TRBD1 (6 bases). The length of the CDR3 is 16 residues. Deletions cut 2 bases from V and 3 bases from J, with 14 bases between. Germline CDR1 and CDR2: MRHNA and SNTAGT.

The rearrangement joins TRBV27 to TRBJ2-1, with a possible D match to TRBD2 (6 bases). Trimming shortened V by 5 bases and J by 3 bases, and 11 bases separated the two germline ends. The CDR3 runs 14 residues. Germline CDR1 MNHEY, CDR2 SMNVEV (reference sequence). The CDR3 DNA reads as TGTGCCAGCAGTCCCATGGACTACTACAATGAGCAGTTCTTC. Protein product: CASSPMDYYNEQFF.

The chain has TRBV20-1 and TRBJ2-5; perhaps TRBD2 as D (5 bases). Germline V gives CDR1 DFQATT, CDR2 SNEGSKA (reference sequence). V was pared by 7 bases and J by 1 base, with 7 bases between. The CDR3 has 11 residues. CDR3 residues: CSGLFQETQYF. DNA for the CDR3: TGCAGTGGACTATTCCAAGAGACCCAGTACTTC.

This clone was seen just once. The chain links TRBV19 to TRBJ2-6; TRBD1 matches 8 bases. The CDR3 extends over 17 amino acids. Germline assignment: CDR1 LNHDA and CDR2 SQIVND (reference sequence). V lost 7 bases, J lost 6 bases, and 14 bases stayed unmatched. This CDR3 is CASTPGTGPLVANVLTF. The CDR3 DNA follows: TGTGCCAGTACACCTGGGACAGGACCTCTGGTGGCCAACGTCCTGACTTTC. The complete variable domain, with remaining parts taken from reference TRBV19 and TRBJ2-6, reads DGGITQSPKYLFRKEGQNVTLSCEQNLNHDAMYWYRQDPGQGLRLIYYSQIVNDFQKGDIAEGYSVSREKKESFPLTVTSAQKNPTAFYLCASTPGTGPLVANVLTFGAGSRLTVL.

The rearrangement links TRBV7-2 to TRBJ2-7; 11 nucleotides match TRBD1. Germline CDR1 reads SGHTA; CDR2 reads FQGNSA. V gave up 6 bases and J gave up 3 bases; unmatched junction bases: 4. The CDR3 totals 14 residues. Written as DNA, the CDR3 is TGTGCCAGCAGTCCCGGGACAGGGGGCTACGAGCAGTACTTC. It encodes CASSPGTGGYEQYF. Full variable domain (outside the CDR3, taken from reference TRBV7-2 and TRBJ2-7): GAGVSQSPSNKVTEKGKDVELRCDPISGHTALYWYRQSLGQGLEFLIYFQGNSAPDKSGLPSDRFSAERTGGSVSTLTIQRTQQEDSAVYLCASSPGTGGYEQYFGPGTRLTVT.

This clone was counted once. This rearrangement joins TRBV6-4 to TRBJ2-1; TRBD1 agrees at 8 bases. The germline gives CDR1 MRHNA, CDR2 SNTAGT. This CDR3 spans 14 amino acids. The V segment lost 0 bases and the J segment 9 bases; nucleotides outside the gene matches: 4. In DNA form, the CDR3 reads TGTGCCAGCAGTGACTCACAGGGGGTAGCTGAGCAGTTCTTC. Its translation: CASSDSQGVAEQFF.

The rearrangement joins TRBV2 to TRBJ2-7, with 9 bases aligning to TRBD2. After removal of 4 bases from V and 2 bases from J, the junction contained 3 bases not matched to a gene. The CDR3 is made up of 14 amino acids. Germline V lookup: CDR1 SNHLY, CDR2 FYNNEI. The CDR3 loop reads CASSGLAETYEQYF. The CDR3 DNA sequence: TGTGCCAGCAGTGGACTAGCGGAAACCTACGAGCAGTACTTC.

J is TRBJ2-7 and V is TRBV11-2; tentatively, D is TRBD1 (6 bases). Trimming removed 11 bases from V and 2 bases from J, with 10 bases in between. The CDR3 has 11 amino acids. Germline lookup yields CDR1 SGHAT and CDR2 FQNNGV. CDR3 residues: CALGAAYEQYF. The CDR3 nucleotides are TGTGCCCTGGGGGCAGCCTACGAGCAGTACTTC.

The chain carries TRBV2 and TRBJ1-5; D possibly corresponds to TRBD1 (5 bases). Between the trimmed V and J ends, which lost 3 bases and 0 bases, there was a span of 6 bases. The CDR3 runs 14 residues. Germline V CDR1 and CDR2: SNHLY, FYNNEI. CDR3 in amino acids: CASSETDSNQPQHF. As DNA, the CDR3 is TGTGCCAGCAGTGAGACAGATAGCAATCAGCCCCAGCATTTT.

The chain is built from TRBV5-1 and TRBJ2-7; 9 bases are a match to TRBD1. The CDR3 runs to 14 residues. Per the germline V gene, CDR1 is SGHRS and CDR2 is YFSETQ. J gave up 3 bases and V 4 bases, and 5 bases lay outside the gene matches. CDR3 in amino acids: CASSPGTGLYEQYF. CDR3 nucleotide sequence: TGCGCCAGCAGCCCCGGGACAGGGCTCTACGAGCAGTACTTC.

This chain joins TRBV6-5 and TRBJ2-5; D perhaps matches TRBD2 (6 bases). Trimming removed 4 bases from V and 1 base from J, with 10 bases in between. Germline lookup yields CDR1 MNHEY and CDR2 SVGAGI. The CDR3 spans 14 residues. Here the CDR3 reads CASSFGTRQETQYF. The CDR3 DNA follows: TGTGCCAGCAGTTTCGGGACTCGCCAAGAGACCCAGTACTTC.

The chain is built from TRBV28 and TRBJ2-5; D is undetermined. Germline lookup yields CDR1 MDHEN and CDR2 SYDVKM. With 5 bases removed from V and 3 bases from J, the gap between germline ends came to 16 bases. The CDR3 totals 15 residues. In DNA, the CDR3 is TGTGCCAGCAGTCATTTCGATCCGGAGAAAGAGACCCAGTACTTC. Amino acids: CASSHFDPEKETQYF.

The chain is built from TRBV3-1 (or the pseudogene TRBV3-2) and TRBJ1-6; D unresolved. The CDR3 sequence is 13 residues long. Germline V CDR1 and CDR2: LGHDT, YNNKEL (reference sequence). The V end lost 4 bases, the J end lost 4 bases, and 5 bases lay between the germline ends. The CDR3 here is CASSREYNSPLHF. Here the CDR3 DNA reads TGTGCCAGCAGCCGGGAGTATAATTCACCCCTCCACTTT.

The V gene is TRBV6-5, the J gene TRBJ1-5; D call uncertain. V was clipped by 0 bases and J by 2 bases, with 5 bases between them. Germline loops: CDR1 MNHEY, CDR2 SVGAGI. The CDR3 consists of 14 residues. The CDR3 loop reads CASSYSTGNQPQHF. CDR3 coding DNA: TGTGCCAGCAGTTACTCAACGGGCAATCAGCCCCAGCATTTT.

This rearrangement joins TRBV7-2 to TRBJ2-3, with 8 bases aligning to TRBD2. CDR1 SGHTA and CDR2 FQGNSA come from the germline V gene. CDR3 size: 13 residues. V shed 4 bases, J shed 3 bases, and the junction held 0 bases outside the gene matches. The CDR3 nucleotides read TGTGCCAGCAGCTCGGGGGGGACAGATACGCAGTATTTT. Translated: CASSSGGTDTQYF.

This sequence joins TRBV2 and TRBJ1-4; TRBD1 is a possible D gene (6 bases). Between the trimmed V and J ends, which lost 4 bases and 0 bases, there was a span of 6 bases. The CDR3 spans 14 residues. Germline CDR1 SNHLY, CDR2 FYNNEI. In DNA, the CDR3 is TGTGCCAGCAGTGGGACAGCAACTAATGAAAAACTGTTTTTT. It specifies CASSGTATNEKLFF.

The CDR3 is CASSAGGEGEKLFF. The CDR3 coding sequence is TGTGCCAGCAGTGCAGGGGGCGAGGGAGAAAAACTGTTTTTT. The genes are TRBV9 and TRBJ1-4, with TRBD1 matching over 8 bases. The CDR3 sequence is 14 residues long. With V trimmed by 5 bases and J by 8 bases, 8 bases remained unmatched. CDR1 SGDLS and CDR2 YYNGEE come from the germline V gene.

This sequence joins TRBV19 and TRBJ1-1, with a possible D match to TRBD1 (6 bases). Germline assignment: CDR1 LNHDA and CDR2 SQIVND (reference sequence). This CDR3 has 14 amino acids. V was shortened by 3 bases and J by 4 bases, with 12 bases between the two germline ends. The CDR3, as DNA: TGTGCCAGTAGTATTGGGGAAGGGGGCACTGAAGCTTTCTTT. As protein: CASSIGEGGTEAFF.

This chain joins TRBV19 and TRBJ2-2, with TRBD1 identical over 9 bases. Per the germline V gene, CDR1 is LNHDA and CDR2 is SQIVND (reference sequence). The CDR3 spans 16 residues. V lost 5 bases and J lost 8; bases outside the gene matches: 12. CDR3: CASSPDRDRASGELFF. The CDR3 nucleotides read TGTGCCAGTAGTCCGGACCGGGACAGGGCCTCTGGGGAGCTGTTTTTT.

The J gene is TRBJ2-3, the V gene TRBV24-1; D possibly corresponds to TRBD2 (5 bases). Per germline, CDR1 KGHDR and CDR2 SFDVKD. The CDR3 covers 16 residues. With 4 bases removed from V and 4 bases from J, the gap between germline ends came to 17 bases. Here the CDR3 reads CATSDAASRAPDTQYF. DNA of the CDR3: TGTGCCACCAGTGACGCCGCTAGCCGCGCGCCAGATACGCAGTATTTT.

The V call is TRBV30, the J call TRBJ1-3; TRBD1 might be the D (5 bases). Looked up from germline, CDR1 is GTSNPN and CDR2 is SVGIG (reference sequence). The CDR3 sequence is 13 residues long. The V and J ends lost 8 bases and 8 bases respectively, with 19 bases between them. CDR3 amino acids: CATTTPGEDTIYF. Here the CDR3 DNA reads TGTGCCACAACTACCCCGGGGGAGGACACCATATATTTT.

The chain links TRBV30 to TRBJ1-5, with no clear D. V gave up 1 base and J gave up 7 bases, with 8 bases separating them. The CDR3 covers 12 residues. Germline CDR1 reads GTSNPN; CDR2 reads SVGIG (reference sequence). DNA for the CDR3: TGTGCCTGGAGTGCCGGAGGGCAGCCCCAGCATTTT. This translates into CAWSAGGQPQHF.

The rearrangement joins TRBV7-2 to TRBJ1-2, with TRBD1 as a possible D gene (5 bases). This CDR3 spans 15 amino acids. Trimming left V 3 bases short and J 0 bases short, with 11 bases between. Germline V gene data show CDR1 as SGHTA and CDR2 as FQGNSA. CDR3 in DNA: TGTGCCAGCAGCTTTAAGTCCAGGGCTAACTATGGCTACACCTTC. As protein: CASSFKSRANYGYTF.

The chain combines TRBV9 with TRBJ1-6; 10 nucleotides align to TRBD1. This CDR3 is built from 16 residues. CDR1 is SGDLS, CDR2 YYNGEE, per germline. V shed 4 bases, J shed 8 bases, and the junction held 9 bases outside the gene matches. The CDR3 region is CASSPSDGTGDSPLHF. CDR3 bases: TGTGCCAGCAGCCCTTCAGATGGGACAGGGGATTCACCCCTCCACTTT.